This T cell receptor beta chain was sequenced during a study of OX40 agonist ivuxolimab in advanced cancers. For the study at large: Intravenous ivuxolimab was administered to patients every 2 weeks at 0.01 to 10 mg/kg. Regarding the study as a whole: Blood T cells, both CD4+ and CD8+, expanded clonally by week 6 at 0.1 to 3.0 mg/kg. Expanded peripheral T cell antigen specificity was not determined.

The assay was immunoSEQ multiplex PCR, and TCRdb's table has in-frame clones only and misses some. The sample yields approximately 70,000 clones, approximately 90% seen once. With regard to this clone: Its antigen is not identified.

CDR1 and CDR2 (germline): KGHSH, LQKENI. This CDR3 spans 14 amino acids. Trimming pared 3 bases from V and 5 bases from J, leaving 13 bases between. This chain links TRBV18 with TRBJ1-1; D gene unclear. Sequencing was performed on CD4+ or CD8+ T cells sorted from blood, taken in a trial of the OX40 agonist ivuxolimab. The origin of this receptor is an adult with an advanced solid tumor such as melanoma, head and neck, liver or kidney cancer. The CDR3 protein is CASSPGRTRTEAFF. CDR3 bases: TGTGCCAGCTCACCGGGGAGAACGCGGACTGAAGCTTTCTTT.